This record looks at one T cell receptor (beta chain) sequence and its context. The source of the sample is a study of control samples from healthy donors and cancer patients. The CDR3 extends over 15 amino acids. Germline CDR1 SGDLS, CDR2 YYNGEE. Germline trimming cut 0 bases from V and 5 bases from J; bases unmatched to any gene: 4. Clones were read by immunoSEQ multiplex PCR, and TCRdb kept only the in-frame ones, dropping some. The sample has about 67,000 clones; around 87% are singletons. The J gene is TRBJ1-4, the V gene TRBV9, with 7 nucleotides matching TRBD1. The sequencing input was PBMCs. The receptor was isolated from a woman aged 45-65 years with head and neck cancer. DNA for the CDR3: TGTGCCAGCAGCGTAGGGGGACAGCCGAATGAAAAACTGTTTTTT. This encodes CASSVGGQPNEKLFF.